The rows below give T cell receptor beta chains drawn from one sample of a study of T-cell reconstitution after alpha-beta-depleted transplantation in children. TCRdb re-derived calls from the PCR reads in MiXCR, one entry per CDR3 protein. The data contain about 1,000,000 distinct CDR3 sequences, 25% to 30% of them singletons. Sequenced material: PBMCs, mostly from graft donor cells, taken 360 days after TCRalphabeta/CD19-depleted stem cell transplant. All receptors come from a boy under two years old who had a stem cell transplant for SCID, so the T cells may come from the graft donor. Both conserved end residues are part of each CDR3. Each record gives: D gene, J gene, clone size, V gene, CDR3 protein, CDR3 DNA. D genes are given only for firm matches. Some rows mark clone size as missing; the rest say once, few, many or name a class of expanded clone.

d_call: .
j_call: TRBJ2-5
clone_size: few
v_call: TRBV20-1
cdr3_aa: CSAFPWSGDQYF
cdr3_nt: TGCAGTGCCTTCCCATGGTCCGGGGACCAGTACTTC

d_call: .
j_call: TRBJ2-1
clone_size: few
v_call: TRBV10-3
cdr3_aa: CAISPGQRNHNEQFF
cdr3_nt: TGTGCCATCAGCCCGGGACAACGGAACCACAATGAGCAGTTCTTC

d_call: TRBD1
j_call: TRBJ1-2
clone_size: .
v_call: TRBV12-3/TRBV12-4
cdr3_aa: CASSIRLRDREAYGYTF
cdr3_nt: TGTGCCAGCAGTATTCGCCTAAGGGACAGGGAGGCCTATGGCTACACCTTC

d_call: TRBD1
j_call: TRBJ2-1
clone_size: .
v_call: TRBV2
cdr3_aa: CASSTDRVGNEQFF
cdr3_nt: TGTGCCAGCAGTACCGACAGGGTAGGCAATGAGCAGTTCTTC

d_call: .
j_call: TRBJ2-3
clone_size: .
v_call: TRBV20-1
cdr3_aa: CSAMSELYTDTQYF
cdr3_nt: TGCAGTGCCATGAGCGAGCTTTACACAGATACGCAGTATTTT

d_call: .
j_call: TRBJ2-1
clone_size: few
v_call: TRBV24-1
cdr3_aa: CATSDPYTRGDEQFF
cdr3_nt: TGTGCCACCAGTGATCCCTATACTAGGGGCGATGAGCAGTTCTTC

d_call: .
j_call: TRBJ2-4
clone_size: .
v_call: TRBV3-1
cdr3_aa: CASSQGAALAKNIQYF
cdr3_nt: TGTGCCAGCAGCCAAGGTGCAGCCCTAGCCAAAAACATTCAGTACTTC

d_call: .
j_call: TRBJ2-1
clone_size: .
v_call: TRBV4-1
cdr3_aa: CASSQDGTRNEQFF
cdr3_nt: TGCGCCAGCAGCCAAGATGGGACAAGGAATGAGCAGTTCTTC

d_call: TRBD2
j_call: TRBJ2-3
clone_size: once
v_call: TRBV2
cdr3_aa: CASKLAGGGDTQYF
cdr3_nt: TGTGCCAGCAAACTAGCGGGGGGGGGAGATACGCAGTATTTT

d_call: TRBD1
j_call: TRBJ1-2
clone_size: .
v_call: TRBV10-3
cdr3_aa: CAISESGRGPYGYTF
cdr3_nt: TGTGCCATCAGTGAGTCAGGCAGGGGGCCCTATGGCTACACCTTC

d_call: TRBD1
j_call: TRBJ2-4
clone_size: .
v_call: TRBV5-6
cdr3_aa: CASSLGQGGIQYF
cdr3_nt: TGTGCCAGCAGCTTAGGACAGGGAGGTATTCAGTACTTC

d_call: .
j_call: TRBJ1-1
clone_size: few
v_call: TRBV20-1
cdr3_aa: CSAPRGGRAEAFF
cdr3_nt: TGCAGTGCCCCGAGAGGGGGAAGGGCTGAAGCTTTCTTT

d_call: .
j_call: TRBJ1-1
clone_size: few
v_call: TRBV27
cdr3_aa: CASSLGGRGRGTEAFF
cdr3_nt: TGTGCCAGCAGTTTGGGGGGGCGCGGTCGGGGCACTGAAGCTTTCTTT

d_call: .
j_call: TRBJ1-3
clone_size: .
v_call: TRBV10-3
cdr3_aa: CAISESRLTSGNTIYF
cdr3_nt: TGTGCCATCAGTGAGTCCCGACTCACCTCTGGAAACACCATATATTTT

d_call: TRBD2
j_call: TRBJ2-7
clone_size: .
v_call: TRBV4-2
cdr3_aa: CASSPGQAGGFYEQYF
cdr3_nt: TGTGCCAGCAGCCCCGGACAAGCGGGGGGGTTCTACGAGCAGTACTTC

d_call: TRBD2
j_call: TRBJ2-5
clone_size: few
v_call: TRBV11-1
cdr3_aa: CASSLVLAGGHVQETQYF
cdr3_nt: TGTGCCAGCAGCTTAGTACTAGCGGGGGGTCATGTACAAGAGACCCAGTACTTC

d_call: .
j_call: TRBJ1-2
clone_size: few
v_call: TRBV7-9
cdr3_aa: CASSSDTPSRATF
cdr3_nt: TGTGCCAGCAGCTCGGACACTCCAAGCAGGGCCACCTTC

d_call: .
j_call: TRBJ1-6
clone_size: few
v_call: TRBV12-5
cdr3_aa: CASGLPGGNSPLHF
cdr3_nt: TGTGCTAGTGGCCTTCCCGGGGGTAATTCACCCCTCCACTTT

d_call: TRBD2
j_call: TRBJ2-1
clone_size: .
v_call: TRBV28
cdr3_aa: CASSFSGGAHEQFF
cdr3_nt: TGTGCCAGCAGTTTTAGCGGGGGGGCGCATGAGCAGTTCTTC

d_call: .
j_call: TRBJ1-1
clone_size: few
v_call: TRBV7-9
cdr3_aa: CASSSRSGMNTEAFF
cdr3_nt: TGTGCCAGCAGCTCCCGTTCAGGCATGAACACTGAAGCTTTCTTT

d_call: .
j_call: TRBJ2-1
clone_size: .
v_call: TRBV6-5
cdr3_aa: CASSYGQGTAEQFF
cdr3_nt: TGTGCCAGCAGTTACGGTCAGGGGACCGCTGAGCAGTTCTTC

d_call: TRBD1
j_call: TRBJ2-2
clone_size: few
v_call: TRBV20-1
cdr3_aa: CSARSRQGNTGELFF
cdr3_nt: TGCAGTGCTCGTTCCAGACAGGGCAACACCGGGGAGCTGTTTTTT

d_call: .
j_call: TRBJ1-1
clone_size: .
v_call: TRBV7-2
cdr3_aa: CASSLVVGPTEAFF
cdr3_nt: TGTGCCAGCAGCTTAGTGGTAGGTCCCACTGAAGCTTTCTTT

d_call: .
j_call: TRBJ2-1
clone_size: .
v_call: TRBV5-1
cdr3_aa: CASSGQGWQGRYNEQFF
cdr3_nt: TGCGCCAGCAGTGGTCAGGGATGGCAGGGAAGATACAATGAGCAGTTCTTC

d_call: .
j_call: TRBJ2-6
clone_size: .
v_call: TRBV25-1
cdr3_aa: CASSTGTARGANVLTF
cdr3_nt: TGTGCCAGCAGTACCGGGACGGCGAGAGGAGCCAACGTCCTGACTTTC

d_call: .
j_call: TRBJ2-3
clone_size: .
v_call: TRBV10-3
cdr3_aa: CAIRAGTPWVDTQYF
cdr3_nt: TGTGCCATCAGAGCCGGGACTCCCTGGGTGGATACGCAGTATTTT

d_call: TRBD1
j_call: TRBJ2-1
clone_size: many
v_call: TRBV3-1
cdr3_aa: CASSRGGQASYNEQFF
cdr3_nt: TGTGCCAGCAGCCGCGGAGGACAGGCCTCCTACAATGAGCAGTTCTTC

d_call: .
j_call: TRBJ1-2
clone_size: few
v_call: TRBV28
cdr3_aa: CASSPPTVYGYTF
cdr3_nt: TGTGCCAGCAGTCCCCCGACGGTATATGGCTACACCTTC

d_call: .
j_call: TRBJ2-7
clone_size: few
v_call: TRBV6-5
cdr3_aa: CASSYRPHYEQYF
cdr3_nt: TGTGCCAGCAGTTACAGGCCCCACTACGAGCAGTACTTC

d_call: TRBD1
j_call: TRBJ2-2
clone_size: few
v_call: TRBV7-3
cdr3_aa: CASSLTFGSGQGSTGELFF
cdr3_nt: TGTGCCAGCAGCTTAACGTTTGGGTCGGGACAGGGATCCACCGGGGAGCTGTTTTTT

d_call: .
j_call: TRBJ1-2
clone_size: few
v_call: TRBV12-3/TRBV12-4
cdr3_aa: CASRTTETNYGYTF
cdr3_nt: TGTGCCAGCAGGACAACAGAGACTAACTATGGCTACACCTTC

d_call: .
j_call: TRBJ1-2
clone_size: .
v_call: TRBV28
cdr3_aa: CASSSTQPYGYTF
cdr3_nt: TGTGCCAGCAGCTCGACACAGCCCTATGGCTACACCTTC

d_call: .
j_call: TRBJ2-3
clone_size: few
v_call: TRBV4-3
cdr3_aa: CASSPLGVGTQYF
cdr3_nt: TGCGCCAGCAGCCCCCTAGGGGTGGGTACGCAGTATTTT

d_call: TRBD1
j_call: TRBJ2-1
clone_size: .
v_call: TRBV12-3/TRBV12-4
cdr3_aa: CALGTGYEQFF
cdr3_nt: TGTGCCCTCGGGACAGGGTATGAGCAGTTCTTC

d_call: .
j_call: TRBJ2-6
clone_size: .
v_call: TRBV10-3
cdr3_aa: CAISEGVTGANVLTF
cdr3_nt: TGTGCCATCAGTGAAGGGGTCACTGGGGCCAACGTCCTGACTTTC

d_call: .
j_call: TRBJ2-1
clone_size: many
v_call: TRBV18
cdr3_aa: CASSPTSSYNEQFF
cdr3_nt: TGTGCCAGCTCACCAACGAGCTCCTACAATGAGCAGTTCTTC

d_call: TRBD1
j_call: TRBJ1-2
clone_size: few
v_call: TRBV20-1
cdr3_aa: CSALRTGPNYGYTF
cdr3_nt: TGCAGTGCTTTGCGGACAGGGCCTAACTATGGCTACACCTTC

d_call: TRBD1
j_call: TRBJ1-1
clone_size: .
v_call: TRBV3-1
cdr3_aa: CASSLLGQGPTEAFF
cdr3_nt: TGTGCCAGCAGCCTTTTGGGACAGGGGCCCACTGAAGCTTTCTTT

d_call: .
j_call: TRBJ2-7
clone_size: few
v_call: TRBV5-6
cdr3_aa: CASSSNDIVHYEQYF
cdr3_nt: TGTGCCAGCAGCTCCAACGACATTGTTCACTACGAGCAGTACTTC

d_call: TRBD2
j_call: TRBJ2-5
clone_size: .
v_call: TRBV7-2
cdr3_aa: CASSASGVYQETQYF
cdr3_nt: TGTGCCAGCAGCGCTAGCGGTGTGTACCAAGAGACCCAGTACTTC

d_call: TRBD2
j_call: TRBJ2-1
clone_size: few
v_call: TRBV4-1
cdr3_aa: CASSPPGLAYNEQFF
cdr3_nt: TGCGCCAGCAGCCCCCCGGGACTAGCCTACAATGAGCAGTTCTTC

d_call: .
j_call: TRBJ2-7
clone_size: .
v_call: TRBV5-1
cdr3_aa: CASSWGNSLTEQYF
cdr3_nt: TGCGCCAGCAGCTGGGGGAACAGTCTGACCGAGCAGTACTTC

d_call: .
j_call: TRBJ2-3
clone_size: .
v_call: TRBV6-6
cdr3_aa: CASSRSGHTQYF
cdr3_nt: TGTGCCAGCAGCAGATCAGGCCATACGCAGTATTTT

d_call: .
j_call: TRBJ2-3
clone_size: .
v_call: TRBV7-2
cdr3_aa: CASSFQGGPDTQYF
cdr3_nt: TGTGCCAGCAGCTTCCAGGGGGGGCCAGATACGCAGTATTTT

d_call: .
j_call: TRBJ2-1
clone_size: .
v_call: TRBV5-1
cdr3_aa: CASSFPGHPLEQFF
cdr3_nt: TGCGCCAGCAGCTTTCCGGGACACCCCCTAGAGCAGTTCTTC

d_call: .
j_call: TRBJ2-2
clone_size: .
v_call: TRBV20-1
cdr3_aa: CSARGTWNTGELFF
cdr3_nt: TGCAGTGCTAGAGGGACATGGAACACCGGGGAGCTGTTTTTT

d_call: .
j_call: TRBJ2-3
clone_size: .
v_call: TRBV12-3/TRBV12-4
cdr3_aa: CASTPSITDTQYF
cdr3_nt: TGTGCCAGCACCCCGTCAATCACAGATACGCAGTATTTT

d_call: TRBD1
j_call: TRBJ2-1
clone_size: few
v_call: TRBV5-1
cdr3_aa: CASSLALTGSEQFF
cdr3_nt: TGCGCCAGCAGCTTGGCTTTGACAGGGAGTGAGCAGTTCTTC

d_call: TRBD1
j_call: TRBJ2-7
clone_size: .
v_call: TRBV24-1
cdr3_aa: CATSDGTERDYEQYF
cdr3_nt: TGTGCCACCAGTGACGGGACAGAAAGAGACTACGAGCAGTACTTC

d_call: .
j_call: TRBJ2-2
clone_size: .
v_call: TRBV3-1
cdr3_aa: CASSQDGLPTGELFF
cdr3_nt: TGTGCCAGCAGCCAAGATGGGCTTCCAACCGGGGAGCTGTTTTTT

d_call: .
j_call: TRBJ2-1
clone_size: many
v_call: TRBV19
cdr3_aa: CASSTGHLGYNEQFF
cdr3_nt: TGTGCCAGTAGTACGGGACATCTTGGATACAATGAGCAGTTCTTC

d_call: .
j_call: TRBJ2-2
clone_size: few
v_call: TRBV12-3/TRBV12-4
cdr3_aa: CASSPRDSSRTLGELFF
cdr3_nt: TGTGCCAGCAGTCCTCGGGACTCCTCGAGGACCCTGGGGGAGCTGTTTTTT

d_call: .
j_call: TRBJ1-4
clone_size: few
v_call: TRBV6-1
cdr3_aa: CASNARISGEGDEKLFF
cdr3_nt: TGTGCCAGCAACGCGCGTATCTCAGGGGAAGGTGATGAAAAACTGTTTTTT

d_call: .
j_call: TRBJ2-3
clone_size: .
v_call: TRBV15
cdr3_aa: CATSTQGRTQYF
cdr3_nt: TGTGCCACCAGCACCCAGGGTCGGACGCAGTATTTT

d_call: .
j_call: TRBJ2-7
clone_size: .
v_call: TRBV5-1
cdr3_aa: CASREGDYEQYF
cdr3_nt: TGCGCCAGCAGAGAAGGCGACTACGAGCAGTACTTC

d_call: .
j_call: TRBJ2-1
clone_size: .
v_call: TRBV6-4
cdr3_aa: CASTQGSSYNEQFF
cdr3_nt: TGTGCCAGCACTCAGGGGTCCTCTTACAATGAGCAGTTCTTC

d_call: .
j_call: TRBJ1-6
clone_size: few
v_call: TRBV20-1
cdr3_aa: CSGAVESSYNSPLHF
cdr3_nt: TGCAGTGGGGCAGTCGAGAGCTCCTATAATTCACCCCTCCACTTT

d_call: .
j_call: TRBJ2-7
clone_size: few
v_call: TRBV4-2
cdr3_aa: CASSQDFVGNEQYF
cdr3_nt: TGTGCCAGCAGCCAAGATTTTGTCGGTAACGAGCAGTACTTC

d_call: TRBD2
j_call: TRBJ2-2
clone_size: .
v_call: TRBV6-5
cdr3_aa: CASSYGGVRATGELFF
cdr3_nt: TGTGCCAGCAGTTACGGGGGGGTCCGGGCCACCGGGGAGCTGTTTTTT